Shown below are 5 T cell receptor beta chains from a single sample sequenced in a study of blood T cell repertoires in COVID-19. Using immunoSEQ multiplex PCR, the repertoire was profiled, and TCRdb retains in-frame clones only, with some absent. The repertoire holds around 300,000 clones, with roughly 88% as singletons. The sample was PBMCs or T cells enriched from blood (not recorded which). The receptors were sampled from a man aged 25-40 years who had recovered from COVID-19.

This chain connects TRBV11-1 to TRBJ2-5; D remains unclear. The V end lost 5 bases, the J end lost 0 bases, and 4 bases lay between the germline ends. This CDR3 contains 12 residues. Germline lookup yields CDR1 SGHAT and CDR2 FQDESV (reference sequence). The CDR3 sequence: CASSQYQETQYF. The CDR3 nucleotides are TGTGCCAGCAGCCAATACCAAGAGACCCAGTACTTC.

CDR3 region: CASSLASNIQYF. The DNA for the CDR3 is TGTGCCAGCAGCTTAGCTTCGAACATTCAGTACTTC. The chain recombines TRBV11-2 with TRBJ2-4, with no clear D. The V and J ends lost 1 base and 7 bases respectively, with 5 bases between them. The CDR3 has 12 residues. Germline CDR1 and CDR2: SGHAT and FQNNGV.

The chain recombines TRBV24-1 with TRBJ2-4; 12 bases map to TRBD1. Trimming at V came to 9 bases and at J to 2 bases, leaving 4 bases not matched to a gene. The length of the CDR3 is 15 residues. CDR1 and CDR2 from the germline V gene are KGHDR and SFDVKD. As DNA, the CDR3 is TGTGCCACCGGGACAGGGGGCCGGACCAAAAACATTCAGTACTTC. Translation gives CATGTGGRTKNIQYF.

V gene TRBV2 combines with J gene TRBJ2-4; no clear D. There are 13 residues in the CDR3. Between the trimmed V and J ends, which lost 4 bases and 8 bases, there was a span of 12 bases. Germline V CDR1 and CDR2: SNHLY, FYNNEI. The DNA of the CDR3 is TGTGCCAGCAGTGTTCGGGTCTTTTACATTCAGTACTTC. This sequence encodes CASSVRVFYIQYF.

V usage is TRBV27 and J usage is TRBJ2-3, with 7 nucleotides matching TRBD2. V gave up 5 bases and J gave up 4 bases; unmatched junction bases: 15. The germline V gene has CDR1 MNHEY and CDR2 SMNVEV (reference sequence). The length of the CDR3 is 17 residues. The CDR3, as DNA: TGTGCCAGCAGTCCGCTAAGGGGCGGGGGAGTAGCAGATACGCAGTATTTT. This translates into CASSPLRGGGVADTQYF.